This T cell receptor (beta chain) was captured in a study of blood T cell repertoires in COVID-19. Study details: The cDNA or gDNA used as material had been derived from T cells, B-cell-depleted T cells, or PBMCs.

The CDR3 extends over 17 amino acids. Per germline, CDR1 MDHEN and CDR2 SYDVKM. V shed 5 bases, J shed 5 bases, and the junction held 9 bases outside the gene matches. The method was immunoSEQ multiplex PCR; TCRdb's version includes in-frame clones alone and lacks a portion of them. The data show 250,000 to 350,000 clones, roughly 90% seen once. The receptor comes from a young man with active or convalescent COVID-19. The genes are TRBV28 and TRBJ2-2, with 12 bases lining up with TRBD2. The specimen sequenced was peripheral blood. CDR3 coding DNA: TGTGCCAGCAGTCCCCCGAGACTAGCGGGGGCGACCGGGGAGCTGTTTTTT. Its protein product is CASSPPRLAGATGELFF.